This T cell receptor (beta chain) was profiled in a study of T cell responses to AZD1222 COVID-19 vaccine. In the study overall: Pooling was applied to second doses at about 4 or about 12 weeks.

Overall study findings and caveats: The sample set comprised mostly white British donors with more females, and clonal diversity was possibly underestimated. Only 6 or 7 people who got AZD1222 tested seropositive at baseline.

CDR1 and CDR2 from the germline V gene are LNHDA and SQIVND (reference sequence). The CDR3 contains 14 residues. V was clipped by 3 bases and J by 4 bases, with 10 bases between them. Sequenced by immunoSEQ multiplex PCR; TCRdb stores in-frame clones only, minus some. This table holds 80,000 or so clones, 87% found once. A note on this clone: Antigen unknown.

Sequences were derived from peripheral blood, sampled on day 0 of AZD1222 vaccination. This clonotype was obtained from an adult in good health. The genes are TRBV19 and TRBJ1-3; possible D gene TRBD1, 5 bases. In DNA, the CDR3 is TGTGCCAGTAGTATGGGGCAGTCCGGAAACACCATATATTTT. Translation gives CASSMGQSGNTIYF.